This T cell receptor (beta chain) derives from a study of blood T cell repertoires in COVID-19. Per the original methods: Amplified reference gene primers provided the basis for estimating nucleated cell counts. Here immunoSEQ multiplex PCR was the method, and the copy in TCRdb shows in-frame clones only, minus some. V and J calls and clone size come straight from that table; D and trimming were deduced from the DNA. The table lists under 150,000 clones, about three quarters of them singletons. The sequence was obtained from a woman aged 45 to 65 who had recovered from COVID-19. The specimen sequenced was PBMCs or T cells enriched from blood (not recorded which).

Here the CDR3 reads CASSPWTSGGQGEQFF. In DNA form, the CDR3 reads TGTGCCAGCAGCCCCTGGACTAGCGGGGGGCAGGGTGAGCAGTTCTTC. This chain uses TRBV9 with TRBJ2-1, with 14 bases identical to TRBD2. Germline CDR1 and CDR2: SGDLS and YYNGEE. This CDR3 contains 16 residues. V was clipped by 4 bases and J by 9 bases; unmatched bases: 9.